The 23 T cell receptor beta chains below come from one sample, sequenced in a study of cytomegalovirus exposure and HLA in healthy donors. Vbeta (60) and Jbeta (13) primers were used in the PCR. Only in-frame clones appear in the TCRdb table, and some are missing; sequencing was by immunoSEQ multiplex PCR. Of around 80,000 clones in the sample, 10% were seen once. The sample taken for sequencing was PBMCs. Receptors were obtained from a man between 60 and 70 years old in good health and CMV-seropositive.

This clone showed up just a few times. The rearrangement links TRBV7-3 to TRBJ2-5; TRBD2 aligns across 11 bases. The CDR3 spans 14 residues. V lost 4 bases, J lost 7 bases, and 5 bases stayed unmatched. CDR1 and CDR2 (germline): SGHTA, FQGTGA. The CDR3 is CASSSGLAGGTQYF. As DNA, the CDR3 is TGTGCCAGCAGCTCTGGACTAGCGGGCGGGACCCAGTACTTC.

This clone turned up a few times. The chain joins TRBV6-5 to TRBJ2-5, with 10 nucleotides matching TRBD1. The V gene's germline CDR1 is MNHEY and CDR2 SVGAGI. The trim removed 6 bases at V and 4 bases at J, leaving 5 bases unmatched. The CDR3 covers 14 residues. CDR3 protein: CASSRGTGVETQYF. CDR3 DNA sequence: TGTGCCAGCAGCCGCGGGACAGGGGTAGAGACCCAGTACTTC.

This chain links TRBV11-2 with TRBJ2-7, with D perhaps matching TRBD1 (5 bases). Germline V gives CDR1 SGHAT, CDR2 FQNNGV. This CDR3 has 14 amino acids. Trimming stripped 2 bases from V and 4 bases from J, with 12 bases between. CDR3 sequence (DNA): TGTGCCAGCAGCTTATCCACCGGACAATACGAGCAGTACGTC. Translation: CASSLSTGQYEQYV.

This chain links TRBV30 with TRBJ1-1; no clear D gene. Germline V gene lookup returns CDR1 GTSNPN and CDR2 SVGIG (reference sequence). The CDR3 extends over 12 amino acids. Between the trimmed V and J ends, which lost 4 bases and 11 bases, there was a span of 17 bases. The chain's CDR3 is CAWNAQPGWAFF. CDR3 DNA sequence: TGTGCCTGGAATGCACAGCCTGGTTGGGCTTTCTTT.

The J gene is TRBJ2-4, the V gene TRBV30; 12 bases agree with TRBD1. The germline V gene encodes CDR1 GTSNPN and CDR2 SVGIG (reference sequence). The CDR3 sequence is 18 residues long. V dropped 0 bases and J dropped 9; count of bases not matched to a gene: 15. CDR3 loop: CAWSVIQGDRGRSGIQYF. CDR3 bases: TGTGCCTGGAGTGTAATTCAGGGGGACAGGGGGCGAAGCGGCATTCAGTACTTC.

This clone has just a few counts. This chain connects TRBV7-9 to TRBJ2-3; 13 nucleotides match TRBD2. The CDR3 loop spans 15 amino acids. V shed 5 bases and J 7 bases; nucleotides not matched to a gene: 6. The germline V gene encodes CDR1 SEHNR and CDR2 FQNEAQ (reference sequence). CDR3: CASSHTSGGAYTQYF. CDR3 bases: TGTGCCAGCAGCCACACTAGCGGGGGGGCCTATACGCAGTATTTT. Drawing the rest from reference TRBV7-9 and TRBJ2-3, the complete variable domain is DTGVSQNPRHKITKRGQNVTFRCDPISEHNRLYWYRQTLGQGPEFLTYFQNEAQLEKSRLLSDRFSAERPKGSFSTLEIQRTEQGDSAMYLCASSHTSGGAYTQYFGPGTRLTVL.

The V gene is TRBV4-1, the J gene TRBJ2-7; D is unclear. Germline lookup yields CDR1 MGHRA and CDR2 YSYEKL. This CDR3 comprises 14 residues. V gave up 3 bases and J gave up 10 bases, with 19 bases separating them. The CDR3 DNA follows: TGCGCCAGCAGCCACCCCGAGAGGCTTGCGGATCAGTACTTC. Its protein is CASSHPERLADQYF.

This clone has only a few counts. Compared with germline, one end of the junction differs, possibly owing to a read error. J is TRBJ2-5 and V is TRBV7-7, with D hard to call. Germline assignment: CDR1 SSHAT and CDR2 FNYEAQ (reference sequence). The CDR3 runs 13 residues. The CDR3 sequence: CASSQAQQETQYF. For the CDR3, the DNA is TGTGCTAGCAGCCAAGCGCAGCAAGAGACCCAGTACTTC. Together with reference TRBV7-7 and TRBJ2-5, the CDR3 gives the full variable domain: GAGVSQSPRYKVTKRGQDVTLRCDPISSHATLYWYQQALGQGPEFLTYFNYEAQPDKSGLPSDRFSAERPEGSISTLTIQRTEQRDSAMYRCASSQAQQETQYFGPGTRLLVL.

This clone showed up just a few times. The gene calls are TRBV9 and TRBJ1-1, with 7 nucleotides matching TRBD1. V was pared by 0 bases and J by 3 bases, with 5 bases of the junction left unmatched. Looked up from germline, CDR1 is SGDLS and CDR2 is YYNGEE. This CDR3 comprises 15 residues. The CDR3 region has the DNA TGTGCCAGCAGCGTAGAGACAGGGAGAGACACTGAAGCTTTCTTT. Its translation is CASSVETGRDTEAFF.

A remark on this clone: A junction end diverges from the germline sequence, so it may reflect a read error. CDR3 nucleotide sequence: TGTGCTAGCAGGAAGTGGGAAAACCGGGACAGGGGCTCTAGCACAGATACGCAGTATTTT. Translating it yields CASRKWENRDRGSSTDTQYF. The rearrangement joins TRBV7-7 to TRBJ2-3; TRBD1 agrees at 10 bases. This CDR3 spans 20 amino acids. Germline CDR1 reads SSHAT; CDR2 reads FNYEAQ (reference sequence). Combining the CDR3 with reference TRBV7-7 and TRBJ2-3 gives the whole variable domain GAGVSQSPRYKVTKRGQDVTLRCDPISSHATLYWYQQALGQGPEFLTYFNYEAQPDKSGLPSDRFSAERPEGSISTLTIQRTEQRDSAMYRCASRKWENRDRGSSTDTQYFGPGTRLTVL.

This clone was found a few times. Here the CDR3 DNA reads TGCGCCAGCAGCATACAGGGGGCCGGGGATACGCAGTATTTT. It yields the protein CASSIQGAGDTQYF. The chain combines TRBV5-1 with TRBJ2-3, with 9 bases lining up with TRBD1. Germline V lookup: CDR1 SGHRS, CDR2 YFSETQ. V shed 4 bases and J 6 bases; nucleotides not matched to a gene: 6. The CDR3 is 14 residues long.

The chain has TRBV5-7 and TRBJ2-3, with 11 nucleotides matching TRBD2. TRBV5-7 carries the ORF label, with uncertain function. With V trimmed by 0 bases and J by 7 bases, 4 bases remained unmatched. The CDR3 has 15 amino acids. The DNA of the CDR3 is TGTGCCAGCAGCTTGGGACTAGCGGGGCAACATACGCAGTATTTT. Its translation is CASSLGLAGQHTQYF.

This chain links TRBV7-2 with TRBJ2-7; no clear D. Germline V lookup: CDR1 SGHTA, CDR2 FQGNSA. The V end lost 4 bases, the J end lost 2 bases, and 12 bases lay between the germline ends. CDR3 length equals 14 residues. CDR3 residues: CASSSPGGTYEQYF. For the CDR3, the DNA is TGTGCCAGCAGCTCCCCCGGCGGTACCTACGAGCAGTACTTC.

This chain uses TRBV6-5 with TRBJ1-5; maybe TRBD1 (6 bases). The germline V gene encodes CDR1 MNHEY and CDR2 SVGAGI. CDR3 length: 14 amino acids. V was trimmed by 4 bases and J by 1 base, leaving 8 bases between them. CDR3 in amino acids: CASSSGQSNQPQHF. The DNA for the CDR3 is TGTGCCAGCAGTTCAGGACAGAGCAATCAGCCCCAGCATTTT.

In its sample, this clone was seen a few times. The chain uses TRBV9 and TRBJ2-6, with D hard to call. Trimming left V 0 bases short and J 0 bases short, with 4 bases between. CDR1 SGDLS and CDR2 YYNGEE come from the germline V gene. The CDR3 consists of 15 residues. DNA of the CDR3: TGTGCCAGCAGCGTAGTAGCCTCTGGGGCCAACGTCCTGACTTTC. Translated: CASSVVASGANVLTF.

This clone turned up a few times. The rearrangement uses TRBV6-5 and TRBJ1-4; possibly TRBD1 for D (6 bases). The CDR3 spans 13 residues. CDR1 MNHEY and CDR2 SVGAGI come from the germline V gene. V lost 5 bases, J lost 8 bases, and 12 bases lay in between. The CDR3 protein is CASSLSGQEKLFF. The CDR3 DNA reads as TGTGCCAGCAGTCTCTCTGGACAGGAAAAACTGTTTTTT.

This clone was found a few times. The V and J genes are TRBV5-1 and TRBJ1-2; D not certain. V lost 3 bases to trimming and J lost 4 bases, with 13 bases between them. This CDR3 has 14 residues. Germline V lookup: CDR1 SGHRS, CDR2 YFSETQ. The CDR3 DNA sequence: TGCGCCAGCAGCTCGTCCTTGGAGGGCTATGGCTACACCTTC. Its protein is CASSSSLEGYGYTF. Using reference TRBV5-1 and TRBJ1-2 for the parts outside the CDR3, the full variable domain is KAGVTQTPRYLIKTRGQQVTLSCSPISGHRSVSWYQQTPGQGLQFLFEYFSETQRNKGNFPGRFSGRQFSNSRSEMNVSTLELGDSALYLCASSSSLEGYGYTFGSGTRLTVV.

The V and J genes are TRBV5-8 and TRBJ2-7; 8 bases agree with TRBD1. Per the germline V gene, CDR1 is SGHTS and CDR2 is YDEGEE. This CDR3 has 13 amino acids. J lost 5 bases, V lost 2 bases, and 3 bases had no gene match. CDR3 sequence: CASSFNRGDEQYV. In nucleotides, the CDR3 is TGTGCCAGCAGCTTTAACAGGGGGGACGAGCAGTACGTC.

J is TRBJ2-7 and V is TRBV5-5, with D perhaps TRBD2 (6 bases). The germline CDR1 and CDR2 sequences are SGHKS and YYEKEE (reference sequence). V was clipped by 9 bases and J by 3 bases, with 13 bases between them. This CDR3 comprises 12 residues. CDR3 protein: CATFGGLYEQYV. In DNA, the CDR3 is TGTGCCACCTTCGGGGGTCTCTACGAGCAGTACGTC.

This clone occurred once. J is TRBJ2-7 and V is TRBV6-6, with TRBD2 identical over 13 bases. The CDR3 has 16 residues. V shed 5 bases, J shed 0 bases, and the junction held 4 bases outside the gene matches. Germline-derived CDR1 and CDR2 are MNHNY and SVGAGI (reference sequence). CDR3 DNA: TGTGCCAGCAGTCAGGGACTAGCGGGGCCCTCCTACGAGCAGTACTTC. Amino acids: CASSQGLAGPSYEQYF.

J is TRBJ1-3 and V is TRBV19; 8 bases fit TRBD1. This CDR3 contains 17 residues. Germline CDR1 is LNHDA and CDR2 is SQIVND (reference sequence). V shed 4 bases, J shed 4 bases, and the junction held 12 bases outside the gene matches. As DNA, the CDR3 is TGTGCCAGTAGTAGCCCCGCCAACAGGGGGTTAGGAAACACCATATATTTT. Translating it yields CASSSPANRGLGNTIYF.

J is TRBJ1-4 and V is TRBV10-3; no reliable D call. In germline, CDR1 is ENHRY, CDR2 SYGVKD. The CDR3 totals 14 residues. The V end lost 0 bases, the J end lost 7 bases, and 9 bases lay between the germline ends. The CDR3 reads CAISESAGSEKLFF. As DNA, the CDR3 is TGTGCCATCAGTGAGTCGGCGGGGTCTGAAAAACTGTTTTTT.

The genes are TRBV2 and TRBJ2-4; D gene ambiguous. V lost 3 bases to trimming and J lost 7 bases, with 25 bases between them. In germline, CDR1 is SNHLY, CDR2 FYNNEI. This CDR3 has 18 residues. The CDR3, as DNA: TGTGCCAGCAGTGATACGACCGAGCCAGCCCCTAGAAACAACATTCAGTACTTC. Translated: CASSDTTEPAPRNNIQYF.